This entry lists 14 T cell receptor beta chains sequenced from one sample in a study of prognosis after radiotherapy for stage I lung cancer. Amplicons of TCR beta CDR3 were generated from genomic DNA by two-round multiplex PCR. Gene-specific TRBV and TRBJ primers were used in PCR round one. From the multiplex PCR reads, TCRdb called clonotypes with MiXCR, one entry per CDR3 protein. Among 8,000 to 9,000 distinct CDR3 sequences listed, 62% were seen once. Here the sequenced sample was PBMCs, taken before or after stereotactic body radiation therapy (not recorded which). The receptors derive from a donor over 45 with non-small cell lung cancer.

This clonotype counts as medium-sized. The chain couples TRBV6-1 to TRBJ1-5; no firm D call. Trimming took off 6 bases at V and 4 bases at J, with 10 bases between the two ends. The CDR3 extends over 13 amino acids. The germline CDR1 and CDR2 sequences are MNHNS and SASEGT. DNA for the CDR3: TGTGCCAGCAGGAGAGAGGGAAATCAGCCCCAGCATTTT. It yields the protein CASRREGNQPQHF.

V and J are TRBV7-3 and TRBJ2-2, with D uncertain. This CDR3 has 17 amino acids. Germline V CDR1 and CDR2: SGHTA, FQGTGA. Trimming stripped 5 bases from V and 2 bases from J, with 18 bases between. The CDR3 protein is CASSPHSGGANTGELFF. The CDR3 bases are TGTGCCAGCAGCCCCCACTCTGGCGGCGCTAACACCGGGGAGCTGTTTTTT.

The rearrangement uses TRBV15 and TRBJ2-7; D is uncertain. V was trimmed by 2 bases and J by 4 bases, leaving 12 bases between them. CDR3 length: 14 amino acids. Germline CDR1 reads LNHNV; CDR2 reads YYDKDF (reference sequence). CDR3 sequence reads: CATSRPTAPYEQYF. CDR3 bases: TGTGCCACCAGCAGACCCACAGCTCCATACGAGCAGTACTTC. Based on the CDR3 plus reference TRBV15 and TRBJ2-7, the full variable domain is DAMVIQNPRYQVTQFGKPVTLSCSQTLNHNVMYWYQQKSSQAPKLLFHYYDKDFNNEADTPDNFQSRRPNTSFCFLDIRSPGLGDTAMYLCATSRPTAPYEQYFGPGTRLTVT.

This clonotype occurred many times. The J gene is TRBJ1-1, the V gene TRBV2; TRBD1 is a possible D gene (6 bases). V was pared by 2 bases and J by 3 bases, with 10 bases between. The CDR3 is 14 amino acids. In germline, CDR1 is SNHLY, CDR2 FYNNEI. CDR3 amino acids: CASSEYREYTEAFF. CDR3 sequence (DNA): TGTGCCAGCAGTGAATACAGGGAGTACACTGAAGCTTTCTTT.

The CDR3: CASSVGCGRAAEQFF. The CDR3 nucleotides read TGTGCCAGCAGCGTGGGATGCGGGAGGGCCGCTGAGCAGTTCTTC. The J gene is TRBJ2-1, the V gene TRBV9, with 9 nucleotides matching TRBD2. The length of the CDR3 is 15 residues. The V gene's germline CDR1 is SGDLS and CDR2 YYNGEE. J lost 9 bases, V lost 2 bases, and 9 bases had no gene match.

On this clonotype: Germline and junction disagree at one end, which may indicate a read error. The V and J genes are TRBV7-9 and TRBJ2-5; no definite D call. Germline assignment: CDR1 SEHNR and CDR2 FQNEAQ (reference sequence). This CDR3 comprises 12 residues. The CDR3 loop reads CASSSRGWAQCF. The CDR3 DNA reads as TGTGCCAGCAGCTCCCGCGGTTGGGCCCAGTGCTTC.

In the case of this clonotype: One base separates it from a far larger clone, so it is likely a read error. This rearrangement joins TRBV6-1 to TRBJ2-1; the match to TRBD2 covers 8 bases. This CDR3 spans 15 amino acids. Germline CDR1 MNHNS, CDR2 SASEGT. V lost 6 bases and J lost 7; bases outside the gene matches: 11. In nucleotides, the CDR3 is TGTGCCAGCAGCACCTTGAGCGGGAGTATGAATGAGCAGTTCTTC. It translates to CASSTLSGSMNEQFF.

A remark on this clonotype: This probably arose from a read error, given a far larger clone one base away. The chain carries TRBV6-8 and TRBJ1-2; the D is unclear. The CDR3 is 13 amino acids. The V gene lost 6 bases and the J gene lost 4 bases, with 12 bases spanning the gap. The germline gives CDR1 MNHGY, CDR2 SAAAGT. The CDR3 sequence is CASSPPSAYGYTF. The CDR3 DNA follows: TGTGCCAGCAGCCCCCCGAGTGCCTATGGCTACACCTTC.

The gene calls are TRBV20-1 and TRBJ2-3, with 10 nucleotides matching TRBD2. Germline assignment: CDR1 DFQATT and CDR2 SNEGSKA (reference sequence). J lost 2 bases, V lost 1 base, and 12 bases had no gene match. The length of the CDR3 is 18 residues. The CDR3 region has the DNA TGCAGTGCTAGAGGCCCCCTAGCGGGAGAAGCCCACACAGATACGCAGTATTTT. Residues: CSARGPLAGEAHTDTQYF.

Only one count was recorded for this clonotype. This sequence joins TRBV5-1 and TRBJ2-3, with D possibly TRBD1 on 6 matching bases. Germline-derived CDR1 and CDR2 are SGHRS and YFSETQ. CDR3 size: 14 residues. The germline V and J ends were trimmed by 0 bases and 5 bases, with 10 bases remaining between them. The CDR3 nucleotides are TGCGCCAGCAGCTTGGCAGGGGCTGGAGATACGCAGTATTTT. Translated: CASSLAGAGDTQYF.

This chain connects TRBV19 to TRBJ1-5, with D maybe TRBD1 (5 bases). The CDR3 is 13 amino acids. V shed 10 bases and J shed 0 bases, with 10 bases lying between them. The germline V gene encodes CDR1 LNHDA and CDR2 SQIVND (reference sequence). The CDR3 here is CAKSGISNQPQHF. The CDR3 nucleotides are TGTGCCAAATCAGGGATTAGCAATCAGCCCCAGCATTTT.

The V call is TRBV7-8, the J call TRBJ2-5; 9 positions match TRBD2. Germline V lookup: CDR1 SGHVS, CDR2 FQNEAQ. J was trimmed by 5 bases and V by 5 bases; bases with no gene match: 9. This CDR3 contains 15 residues. As DNA, the CDR3 is TGTGCCAGCAGCGACTCTAGCGGGGCTCGGGAGACCCAGTACTTC. Its protein is CASSDSSGARETQYF.

In DNA, the CDR3 is TGTGCCAGCACCAGACGATCATATACGCAGTATTTT. This translates into CASTRRSYTQYF. The V gene is TRBV28, the J gene TRBJ2-3; D remains unclear. The V end was cut by 7 bases, the J end by 7 bases, with 12 bases between. The CDR3 is 12 amino acids. Looked up from germline, CDR1 is MDHEN and CDR2 is SYDVKM.

The chain couples TRBV6-1 to TRBJ1-1, with D tentatively TRBD1 (5 bases). Trimming left V 6 bases short and J 4 bases short, with 12 bases between. Germline V gene data show CDR1 as MNHNS and CDR2 as SASEGT. The CDR3 contains 13 residues. CDR3 nucleotides: TGTGCCAGCAGGGGGGACTGGAGCACTGAAGCTTTCTTT. It translates to CASRGDWSTEAFF.